Below are 12 T cell receptor beta chains sequenced from a single sample in a study of blood T cell repertoires in COVID-19. Measured with immunoSEQ multiplex PCR; TCRdb has only the in-frame clones, and not every one. The sample consists of roughly 100,000 clones, 90% of them appearing once. Sequencing input: peripheral blood. These receptors originate from a man aged 45-60 years with acute or convalescent COVID-19.

The chain recombines TRBV19 with TRBJ2-3; D gene unclear. The CDR3 runs 12 residues. The germline CDR1 and CDR2 sequences are LNHDA and SQIVND (reference sequence). Trimming took off 3 bases at V and 1 base at J, with 2 bases between the two ends. The CDR3 is CASSIGTDTQYF. The CDR3 region has the DNA TGTGCCAGTAGTATCGGCACAGATACGCAGTATTTT.

The chain carries TRBV10-3 and TRBJ2-7; 12 bases agree with TRBD2. The CDR3 length is 14 residues. Unmatched junction bases numbered 4, after V lost 10 bases and J lost 0 bases. Germline values: CDR1 ENHRY, CDR2 SYGVKD. This CDR3 reads CATKLAGGSYEQYF. The CDR3 DNA is TGTGCCACGAAACTAGCGGGAGGCTCCTACGAGCAGTACTTC.

This chain links TRBV27 with TRBJ1-5; a possible D gene is TRBD1 (5 bases). Germline V gene lookup returns CDR1 MNHEY and CDR2 SMNVEV (reference sequence). CDR3 length equals 15 residues. V was trimmed by 6 bases and J by 3 bases, leaving 15 bases between them. Here the CDR3 reads CASSSAGLNNQPQHF. CDR3 sequence (DNA): TGTGCCAGCAGCTCCGCGGGACTGAACAATCAGCCCCAGCATTTT.

The chain employs TRBV29-1 and TRBJ1-2; D is perhaps TRBD1 (6 bases). V dropped 7 bases and J dropped 4 bases, with 13 bases sitting between them. The germline gives CDR1 SQVTM, CDR2 ANQGSEA. The CDR3 consists of 12 residues. CDR3 residues: CSAEGVTYGYTF. The CDR3 nucleotides are TGCAGCGCCGAGGGGGTTACCTATGGCTACACCTTC.

The table lists this clone with a count of one. This chain joins TRBV6-4 and TRBJ2-7; 10 bases are a match to TRBD2. Germline loops: CDR1 MRHNA, CDR2 SNTAGT. The CDR3 has 15 residues. J gave up 0 bases and V 4 bases, and 3 bases lay outside the gene matches. CDR3: CASSVLAGSSYEQYF. For the CDR3, the DNA is TGTGCCAGCAGTGTACTAGCGGGAAGCTCCTACGAGCAGTACTTC.

The table lists this clone with a few counts. This chain joins TRBV5-6 and TRBJ1-3; no reliable D call. Germline-derived CDR1 and CDR2 are SGHDT and YYEEEE. V lost 4 bases to trimming and J lost 0 bases, with 11 bases between them. The CDR3 contains 15 residues. In nucleotides, the CDR3 is TGTGCCAGCAGCCGAGGACGGGGCTCTGGAAACACCATATATTTT. Translated, it gives CASSRGRGSGNTIYF.

The V gene is TRBV28, the J gene TRBJ1-4; 8 nucleotides match TRBD1. J gave up 6 bases and V 5 bases, and 5 bases lay outside the gene matches. The CDR3 sequence is 14 residues long. Germline CDR1 and CDR2: MDHEN and SYDVKM. The CDR3 sequence is CASSNRGFDEKLFF. CDR3 in DNA: TGTGCCAGCAGTAACAGGGGGTTTGATGAAAAACTGTTTTTT.

V usage is TRBV18 and J usage is TRBJ1-4, with 11 bases fitting TRBD1. V was clipped by 6 bases and J by 5 bases; unmatched bases: 5. Germline lookup yields CDR1 KGHSH and CDR2 LQKENI. The length of the CDR3 is 15 residues. CDR3 sequence (DNA): TGTGCCAGCTCGGACCGGGACAGGGGGAATGAAAAACTGTTTTTT. This translates into CASSDRDRGNEKLFF.

V and J are TRBV2 and TRBJ1-1; D not certain. This CDR3 contains 18 residues. The V gene's germline CDR1 is SNHLY and CDR2 FYNNEI. Trimming took 0 bases from V and 1 from J, leaving 18 bases between them. CDR3 sequence reads: CASSEALWAGAGNTEAFF. The CDR3 nucleotides are TGTGCCAGCAGTGAAGCGCTTTGGGCAGGTGCGGGGAACACTGAAGCTTTCTTT.

V is TRBV6-5 and J is TRBJ1-1; 7 bases align to TRBD1. Germline V gives CDR1 MNHEY, CDR2 SVGAGI. V lost 6 bases to trimming and J lost 0 bases; unmatched junction nucleotides: 7. The length of the CDR3 is 15 residues. The CDR3: CASSRSTGVNTEAFF. CDR3 bases: TGTGCCAGCAGCAGGTCCACAGGGGTGAACACTGAAGCTTTCTTT.

The chain couples TRBV4-1 to TRBJ1-5; TRBD1 might be the D (6 bases). The CDR3 spans 15 residues. V shed 6 bases and J shed 5 bases, with 17 bases lying between them. Germline V gives CDR1 MGHRA, CDR2 YSYEKL. The CDR3 DNA reads as TGCGCCAGCAGACCGATATTACAGGGTGATCAGCCCCAGCATTTT. Protein: CASRPILQGDQPQHF.

The chain joins TRBV7-2 to TRBJ1-5, with unresolved D. There are 18 residues in the CDR3. CDR1 is SGHTA, CDR2 FQGNSA, per germline. The V gene lost 1 base and the J gene lost 0 bases, with 16 bases spanning the gap. The DNA for the CDR3 is TGTGCCAGCAGCTTAGGGGCTTCCGGCGGGTATAGCAATCAGCCCCAGCATTTT. Translation: CASSLGASGGYSNQPQHF.